This is a list of T cell receptor beta chains from one sample in a study of read filtering for tumor transcriptome and immune sequencing. TCRdb analysed the reads with MiXCR anew, one entry per CDR3 protein. Here the sample spans some 41,000 distinct CDR3 sequences, roughly 15% being singletons. Sequenced material: a population of CD138-negative cells sorted from bone marrow. These receptors came from a donor over 35 with multiple myeloma. CDR3s include the opening cysteine and the closing phenylalanine or tryptophan. D genes are given only for firm matches. Size is stated for part of the rows, as once, few or many counts, or as a class when the clone is expanded.

J gene	V gene	clone size	D gene	CDR3 DNA	CDR3 protein
TRBJ2-5	TRBV7-8	few	NA	TGTGCCAGCAGCTTAGGATCGGCCGGGGGGCGAGAGACCCAGTACTTC	CASSLGSAGGRETQYF
TRBJ1-1	TRBV3-1	many	NA	TGTGCCAGCAGCCAACCGACAGAGATAAACACTGAAGCTTTCTTT	CASSQPTEINTEAFF
TRBJ2-3	TRBV6-2/TRBV6-3	many	NA	TGTGCCAGCAGTCTCGGCAGGGGCCGCACAGATACGCAGTATTTT	CASSLGRGRTDTQYF
TRBJ2-1	TRBV12-3/TRBV12-4	many	TRBD2	TGTGCCAACAGTCGGGGGGGAGACAATGAGCAGTTCTTC	CANSRGGDNEQFF
TRBJ2-2	TRBV6-5	many	NA	TGTGCCAGCAGTTATCTAATCAACACCGGGGAGCTGTTTTTT	CASSYLINTGELFF
TRBJ2-7	TRBV5-1	many	NA	TGCGCCAGCAGCAGACTATCTAGCGCTTACTACGAGCAGTACTTC	CASSRLSSAYYEQYF
TRBJ1-5	TRBV20-1	many	NA	TGCAGTGCTAGAGGACCGATCAATCAGCCCCAGCATTTT	CSARGPINQPQHF
TRBJ1-1	TRBV7-9	many	TRBD1	TGTGCCAGCAGCTCCTCAGGGGGCCCTGAAGCTTTCTTT	CASSSSGGPEAFF
TRBJ2-1	TRBV12-3/TRBV12-4	many	TRBD2	TGTGCCAGCAGACCTCGACCGGATTCCGGGACTAGCGGGCTTAATGAGCAGTTCTTC	CASRPRPDSGTSGLNEQFF
TRBJ2-1	TRBV5-1	medium-sized	TRBD2	TGCGCCAGCAGCTTGTCTTCTCCTAGCGGTTACAATGAGCAGTTCTTC	CASSLSSPSGYNEQFF
TRBJ2-1	TRBV20-1	many	NA	TGCAGTGCTAGCGGGAATGACTACAATGAGCAGTTCTTC	CSASGNDYNEQFF
TRBJ2-2	TRBV9	few	NA	TGTGCCAGCGCACAGGCGGTCACCGGGGAGCTGTTTTTT	CASAQAVTGELFF
TRBJ1-1	TRBV20-1	many	NA	TGCAGTGCCCCGGGACTTTCGAACACTGAAGCTTTCTTT	CSAPGLSNTEAFF
TRBJ2-1	TRBV30	many	NA	TGTGCCTGGAGGACTGGTCCCTTGCAGTTCTTC	CAWRTGPLQFF
TRBJ1-1	TRBV29-1	many	NA	TGCAGCGGAGGGCGAGGGGTGGACACTGAAGCTTTCTTT	CSGGRGVDTEAFF
TRBJ2-1	TRBV6-5	many	NA	TGTGCCAGCAGTTACATTCCCAGCTCATACGATAGCTCCTACAATGAGCAGTTCTTC	CASSYIPSSYDSSYNEQFF
TRBJ2-1	TRBV28	NA	TRBD1	TGTGCCAGCAGTCCGGACAGGTACAGCGAGCAGTTCTTC	CASSPDRYSEQFF
TRBJ2-5	TRBV7-9	few	TRBD1	TGTGCCAGCAGCTTAGGGGGACAGGGGCCTGACGGGACCCAGTACTTC	CASSLGGQGPDGTQYF
TRBJ2-7	TRBV7-2	few	TRBD2	TGTGCCAGCAGCCCCCTAGCGGCCTATACCTACGAGCAGTACTTC	CASSPLAAYTYEQYF
TRBJ2-7	TRBV4-1	many	TRBD2	TGCGCCAGCAGCCGGTCCGGGAGTCCGGGAGCGGGAGGGCCCTACGAGCAGTACTTC	CASSRSGSPGAGGPYEQYF
TRBJ2-3	TRBV29-1	many	TRBD2	TGCAGCGCTACTGGCGGACTAGCGGGAGGGCCCTCTTTAGTACCAGATACGCAGTATTTT	CSATGGLAGGPSLVPDTQYF
TRBJ2-5	TRBV7-8	many	TRBD1	TGTGCCAGCAGCACCTACAGGGGGCCATCAGAGACCCAGTACTTC	CASSTYRGPSETQYF
TRBJ1-1	TRBV5-1	many	NA	TGCGCCAGCAGCTTGTACGGGCAGACCCCGAACACTGAAGCTTTCTTT	CASSLYGQTPNTEAFF
TRBJ1-5	TRBV4-1	many	NA	TGCGCCAGCAGCCAAGAATTCCCCCGGGGAGGGGGGGATCAGCCCCAGCATTTT	CASSQEFPRGGGDQPQHF
TRBJ2-1	TRBV6-2/TRBV6-3	many	NA	TGTGCCAGCAGTCAGACCAGCAGGCGGTGGAATGAGCAGTTCTTC	CASSQTSRRWNEQFF
TRBJ2-7	TRBV9	many	TRBD1	TGTGCCAGCAGCACCGGACAGGGGGCCTACGAGCAGTACTTC	CASSTGQGAYEQYF
TRBJ2-3	TRBV7-2	many	NA	TGTGCCAGCAGCTCGAGAGGCACTAGCTGGACGATGGGTACGCAGTATTTT	CASSSRGTSWTMGTQYF
TRBJ2-3	TRBV10-1	many	NA	TGCGCCAGCAGTGCGACTAGAACAGATACGCAGTATTTT	CASSATRTDTQYF
TRBJ1-5	TRBV29-1	many	NA	TGCAGCGTCCGGGACAGCAATCAGCCCCAGCATTTT	CSVRDSNQPQHF
TRBJ2-5	TRBV7-3	many	TRBD1	TGTGCCAGCAGCCCCACCGGACAGGGAAGTTGGGAGACCCAGTACTTC	CASSPTGQGSWETQYF
TRBJ2-5	TRBV25-1	many	NA	TGTGCCAGCAGTGAATGGGGACCATACCAAGAGACCCAGTACTTC	CASSEWGPYQETQYF
TRBJ2-3	TRBV11-2	many	NA	TGTGCCAGCAGCTTAGATCTAGACAGGAGTAGAGATACGCAGTATTTT	CASSLDLDRSRDTQYF
TRBJ2-2	TRBV6-2/TRBV6-3	few	NA	TGTGCCAGCATCAAAGGGACCGACACCGGGGAGCTGTTTTTT	CASIKGTDTGELFF
TRBJ2-3	TRBV2	NA	NA	TGTGCCAGCAGTGGCAGGGGGGGGCGGTCAGATACGCAGTATTTT	CASSGRGGRSDTQYF
TRBJ2-5	TRBV27	NA	TRBD2	TGTGCCAGCCAACTTGGACTAGGCCCGCAAGAGACCCAGTACTTC	CASQLGLGPQETQYF
TRBJ1-5	TRBV12-3/TRBV12-4	many	TRBD1	TGTGCCAGCAGCTCGGGGGGCAGGGGGAATCAGCCCCAGCATTTT	CASSSGGRGNQPQHF
TRBJ2-1	TRBV12-3/TRBV12-4	many	TRBD2	TGTGCCAGCAAAACTAGCGGGCCGGCGAGTGAGCAGTTCTTC	CASKTSGPASEQFF
TRBJ2-1	TRBV7-2	NA	TRBD2	TGTGCCAGCAGCTTGACTAGCGGATACGATGAGCAGCTCTTC	CASSLTSGYDEQLF
TRBJ2-1	TRBV5-6	many	TRBD1	TGTGCCAGCAGCACCGGACAGGGATGGGGCAATGAGCAGTTCTTC	CASSTGQGWGNEQFF
TRBJ1-2	TRBV7-2	many	NA	TGTGCCAGCAGTCCGACAGACTATGGCTACACCTTC	CASSPTDYGYTF
TRBJ2-3	TRBV4-1	many	NA	TGCGCCAGCAGCCAGAGGGGTAGCCCCACTAGCACAGATACGCAGTATTTT	CASSQRGSPTSTDTQYF
TRBJ2-2	TRBV2	many	TRBD2	TGTGCCAGTGTTGCAGGGCGGGAGACCGGGGAGCTGTTTTTT	CASVAGRETGELFF
TRBJ2-2	TRBV6-1	many	NA	TGTGCCAGCAGTGGCCAGGTCACCGGGGAGCTGTTTTTT	CASSGQVTGELFF